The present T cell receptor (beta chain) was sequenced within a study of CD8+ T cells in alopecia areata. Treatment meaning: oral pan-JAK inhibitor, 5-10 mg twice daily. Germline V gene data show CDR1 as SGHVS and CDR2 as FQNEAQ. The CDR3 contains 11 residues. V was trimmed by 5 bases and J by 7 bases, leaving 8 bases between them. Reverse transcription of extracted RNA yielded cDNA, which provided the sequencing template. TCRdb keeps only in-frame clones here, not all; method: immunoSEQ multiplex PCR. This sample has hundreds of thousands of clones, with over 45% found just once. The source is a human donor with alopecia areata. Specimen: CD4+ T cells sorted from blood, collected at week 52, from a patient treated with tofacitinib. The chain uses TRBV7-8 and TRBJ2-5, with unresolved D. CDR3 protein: CASSPPGTQYF. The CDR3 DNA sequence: TGTGCCAGCAGCCCGCCAGGGACCCAGTACTTC. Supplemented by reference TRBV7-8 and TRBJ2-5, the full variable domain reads GAGVSQSPRYKVAKRGQDVALRCDPISGHVSLFWYQQALGQGPEFLTYFQNEAQLDKSGLPSDRFFAERPEGSVSTLKIQRTQQEDSAVYLCASSPPGTQYFGPGTRLLVL.